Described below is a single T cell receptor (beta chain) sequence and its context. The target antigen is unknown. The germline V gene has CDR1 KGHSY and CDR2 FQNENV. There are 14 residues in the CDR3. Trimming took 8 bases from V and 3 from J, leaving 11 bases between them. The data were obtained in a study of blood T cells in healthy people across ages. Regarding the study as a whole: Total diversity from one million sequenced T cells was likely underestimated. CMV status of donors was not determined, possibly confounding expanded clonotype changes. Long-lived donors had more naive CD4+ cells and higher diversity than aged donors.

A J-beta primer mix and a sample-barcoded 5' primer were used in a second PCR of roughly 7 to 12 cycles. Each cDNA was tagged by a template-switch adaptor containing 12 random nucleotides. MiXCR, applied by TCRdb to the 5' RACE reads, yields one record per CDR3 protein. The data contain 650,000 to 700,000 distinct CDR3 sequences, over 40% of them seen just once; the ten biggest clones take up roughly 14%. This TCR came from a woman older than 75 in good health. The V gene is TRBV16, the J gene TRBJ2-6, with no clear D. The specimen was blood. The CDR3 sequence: CASGTSLGANVLTF. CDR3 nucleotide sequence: TGTGCCAGCGGAACTTCACTTGGGGCCAACGTCCTGACTTTC. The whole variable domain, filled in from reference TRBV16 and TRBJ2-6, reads GEEVAQTPKHLVRGEGQKAKLYCAPIKGHSYVFWYQQVLKNEFKFLISFQNENVFDETGMPKERFSAKCLPNSPCSLEIQATKLEDSAVYFCASGTSLGANVLTFGAGSRLTVL.